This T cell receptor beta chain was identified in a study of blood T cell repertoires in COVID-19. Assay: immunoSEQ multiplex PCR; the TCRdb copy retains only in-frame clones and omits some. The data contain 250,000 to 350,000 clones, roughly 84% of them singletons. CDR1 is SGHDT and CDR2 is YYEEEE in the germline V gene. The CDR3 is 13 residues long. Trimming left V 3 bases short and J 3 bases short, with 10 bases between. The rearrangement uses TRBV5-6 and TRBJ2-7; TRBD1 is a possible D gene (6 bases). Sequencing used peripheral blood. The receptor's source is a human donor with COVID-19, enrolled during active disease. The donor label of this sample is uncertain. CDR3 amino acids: CASSSTGSYEQYF. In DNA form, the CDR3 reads TGTGCCAGCAGCTCTACAGGGAGCTACGAGCAGTACTTC.